This entry lists 23 T cell receptor beta chains sequenced from one sample in a study of blood T cell repertoires in COVID-19. Libraries were prepared by immunoSEQ multiplex PCR; TCRdb keeps only in-frame clonotypes and omits some of them. This sample has 250,000 to 300,000 clones; approximately 89% occur once, and the top ten carry more than 8.5%. The material sequenced was peripheral blood. These receptors were collected from a woman between 65 and 79 years old with COVID-19, enrolled during active disease.

This clone was seen once. The chain has TRBV18 and TRBJ2-3; D is undetermined. With 1 base removed from V and 5 bases from J, the gap between germline ends came to 7 bases. Germline CDR1 KGHSH, CDR2 LQKENI. This CDR3 spans 13 amino acids. The CDR3 reads CASSPRPRDTQYF. The DNA of the CDR3 is TGTGCCAGCTCACCACGTCCCCGAGATACGCAGTATTTT.

The chain links TRBV28 to TRBJ1-5; 7 bases agree with TRBD1. CDR1 is MDHEN, CDR2 SYDVKM, per germline. J gave up 7 bases and V 5 bases, and 11 bases lay outside the gene matches. The CDR3 is 15 residues long. The CDR3 spells CASSPLTGYRQPQHF. The DNA for the CDR3 is TGTGCCAGCAGTCCCCTGACAGGGTACAGGCAGCCCCAGCATTTT.

The chain employs TRBV29-1 and TRBJ2-3, with D unclear. The CDR3 is 12 amino acids. V lost 4 bases to trimming and J lost 1 base, with 6 bases between them. Germline V gene data show CDR1 as SQVTM and CDR2 as ANQGSEA. In DNA, the CDR3 is TGCAGCGTTGTAGTCGGCACAGATACGCAGTATTTT. It specifies CSVVVGTDTQYF.

This clone was observed a single time. J is TRBJ1-4 and V is TRBV5-1, with D uncertain. CDR1 is SGHRS, CDR2 YFSETQ, per germline. This CDR3 contains 14 residues. Trimming cost V 5 bases and J 7 bases, with 15 bases left between them. The CDR3 DNA sequence: TGCGCCAGCAGAAGGGAGGTGGAAGGTGAAAAACTGTTTTTT. As protein: CASRREVEGEKLFF.

This chain connects TRBV5-1 to TRBJ2-1; D possibly corresponds to TRBD2 (6 bases). Trimming removed 0 bases from V and 5 bases from J, with 12 bases in between. In germline, CDR1 is SGHRS, CDR2 YFSETQ. The CDR3 is 15 amino acids. CDR3 bases: TGCGCCAGCAGCTTGGATGGAGGGATCAACAATGAGCAGTTCTTC. It encodes CASSLDGGINNEQFF. Full variable domain (remainder filled in from reference TRBV5-1 and TRBJ2-1): KAGVTQTPRYLIKTRGQQVTLSCSPISGHRSVSWYQQTPGQGLQFLFEYFSETQRNKGNFPGRFSGRQFSNSRSEMNVSTLELGDSALYLCASSLDGGINNEQFFGPGTRLTVL.

CDR3 sequence reads: CASSASDRGVTEAFF. CDR3 coding DNA: TGTGCCAGCAGTGCCTCCGACAGGGGGGTCACTGAAGCTTTCTTT. V gene TRBV6-4 combines with J gene TRBJ1-1; 9 bases agree with TRBD1. Germline V gene lookup returns CDR1 MRHNA and CDR2 SNTAGT. Unmatched junction bases numbered 7, after V lost 4 bases and J lost 4 bases. The CDR3 contains 15 residues.

The sample holds one count of this clone. The chain carries TRBV9 and TRBJ1-5, with D perhaps TRBD1 (5 bases). Trimming cost V 0 bases and J 4 bases, with 11 bases left between them. Germline lookup yields CDR1 SGDLS and CDR2 YYNGEE. The CDR3 spans 15 residues. CDR3 region: CASSVATGANQPQHF. The CDR3 nucleotides are TGTGCCAGCAGCGTAGCTACAGGTGCTAATCAGCCCCAGCATTTT.

The genes are TRBV7-3 and TRBJ1-1; D unclear. The germline V and J ends were trimmed by 2 bases and 3 bases, with 7 bases remaining between them. The CDR3 is 13 amino acids. Germline V gene data show CDR1 as SGHTA and CDR2 as FQGTGA. The CDR3 DNA reads as TGTGCCAGCAGCTTACATCGGGACACTGAAGCTTTCTTT. It encodes CASSLHRDTEAFF.

For the CDR3, the DNA is TGCGCCAGCAGGACCGGGAGTTCCACCGGGGAGCTGTTTTTT. This encodes CASRTGSSTGELFF. The chain links TRBV5-1 to TRBJ2-2; perhaps TRBD2 as D (6 bases). With 5 bases removed from V and 4 bases from J, the gap between germline ends came to 12 bases. The CDR3 extends over 14 amino acids. Per germline, CDR1 SGHRS and CDR2 YFSETQ.

The chain employs TRBV3-1 (or the pseudogene TRBV3-2) and TRBJ1-5; the D is unclear. V dropped 3 bases and J dropped 5 bases, with 11 bases sitting between them. This CDR3 is built from 14 residues. The V gene's germline CDR1 is LGHDT and CDR2 YNNKEL (reference sequence). The CDR3 DNA sequence: TGTGCCAGCAGCCAGGAGGGAGGGTATCAGCCCCAGCATTTT. Its translation: CASSQEGGYQPQHF.

The chain couples TRBV10-3 to TRBJ2-1; 7 nucleotides align to TRBD2. Germline V gives CDR1 ENHRY, CDR2 SYGVKD. The V gene end was trimmed by 6 bases and the J gene end by 7 bases; junction bases not matched to a gene: 12. CDR3 size: 15 residues. CDR3 nucleotide sequence: TGTGCCATCAGGGGATCCGGGACTACGGGGAATGAGCAGTTCTTC. As protein: CAIRGSGTTGNEQFF.

The genes are TRBV7-9 and TRBJ2-7, with D possibly TRBD2 on 6 matching bases. This CDR3 contains 14 residues. The germline V gene encodes CDR1 SEHNR and CDR2 FQNEAQ (reference sequence). V was shortened by 3 bases and J by 2 bases, with 11 bases between the two germline ends. The CDR3 loop is CASSFGGEAYEQYF. CDR3 DNA sequence: TGTGCCAGCAGCTTTGGCGGGGAAGCCTACGAGCAGTACTTC.

The V gene is TRBV6-5, the J gene TRBJ2-1; 9 bases are a match to TRBD1. CDR1 and CDR2 (germline): MNHEY, SVGAGI. This CDR3 has 15 residues. Trimming cost V 5 bases and J 4 bases; bases outside gene matches: 6. The CDR3 is CASSPTGGLYNEQFF. CDR3 DNA: TGTGCCAGCAGTCCCACAGGGGGCCTATACAATGAGCAGTTCTTC.

In its sample, this clone was seen once. The chain recombines TRBV7-3 with TRBJ2-1; D uncertain. The CDR3 runs 16 residues. The V gene's germline CDR1 is SGHTA and CDR2 FQGTGA. The V gene lost 2 bases and the J gene lost 0 bases, with 11 bases spanning the gap. CDR3 bases: TGTGCCAGCAGCTTAGGCCCCGCTAGCTCCTACAATGAGCAGTTCTTC. Translated: CASSLGPASSYNEQFF.

This sequence joins TRBV2 and TRBJ1-4, with D perhaps TRBD1 (5 bases). The CDR3 runs 14 residues. Germline V lookup: CDR1 SNHLY, CDR2 FYNNEI. The V gene lost 1 base and the J gene lost 5 bases, with 8 bases spanning the gap. Here the CDR3 DNA reads TGTGCCAGCAGTGAAGAGGGGAGGAATGAAAAACTGTTTTTT. It codes for CASSEEGRNEKLFF.

The V call is TRBV3-1 (or the pseudogene TRBV3-2), the J call TRBJ1-4; possible D gene TRBD1, 6 bases. CDR1 and CDR2 from the germline V gene are LGHDT and YNNKEL (reference sequence). The CDR3 has 14 residues. V lost 5 bases and J lost 3, with 10 bases in between. The CDR3 DNA reads as TGTGCCAGCAGCGTGGGACAACCTAATGAAAAACTGTTTTTT. It is translated as CASSVGQPNEKLFF.

The chain combines TRBV3-1 (or the pseudogene TRBV3-2) with TRBJ2-1; 16 positions match TRBD2. The CDR3 is 19 residues long. The V gene end was trimmed by 0 bases and the J gene end by 6 bases; junction bases not matched to a gene: 8. Germline values: CDR1 LGHDT, CDR2 YNNKEL (reference sequence). Here the CDR3 DNA reads TGTGCCAGCAGCCAAGAATCTGGGACTAGCGGGAGGGCCTTCAATGAGCAGTTCTTC. Protein product: CASSQESGTSGRAFNEQFF.

The chain is built from TRBV19 and TRBJ1-1, with D possibly being TRBD1 (6 bases). The CDR3 contains 14 residues. Trimming left V 8 bases short and J 0 bases short, with 13 bases between. CDR1 and CDR2 from the germline V gene are LNHDA and SQIVND (reference sequence). For the CDR3, the DNA is TGTGCCAGTCTTACAGGACAGTTGAACACTGAAGCTTTCTTT. It yields the protein CASLTGQLNTEAFF.

This rearrangement joins TRBV9 to TRBJ2-3, with TRBD2 identical over 8 bases. The germline V gene encodes CDR1 SGDLS and CDR2 YYNGEE. V gave up 5 bases and J gave up 4 bases; unmatched junction bases: 18. The CDR3 length is 18 residues. In nucleotides, the CDR3 is TGTGCCAGCAGTGCATCCCTCGTAGCGGGAAAAGGCTCAGATACGCAGTATTTT. Encoded protein: CASSASLVAGKGSDTQYF.

V is TRBV28 and J is TRBJ1-2, with 7 nucleotides matching TRBD1. This CDR3 has 16 amino acids. In germline, CDR1 is MDHEN, CDR2 SYDVKM. V dropped 6 bases and J dropped 3; count of bases not matched to a gene: 13. This CDR3 reads CASRLTGQPRDYGYTF. In nucleotides, the CDR3 is TGTGCCAGCAGACTGACGGGACAGCCTAGGGACTATGGCTACACCTTC.

V is TRBV28 and J is TRBJ1-3; D gene ambiguous. V was clipped by 3 bases and J by 3 bases, with 9 bases between them. The CDR3 totals 14 residues. CDR1 and CDR2 (germline): MDHEN, SYDVKM. CDR3 amino acids: CASSFEGGGNTIYF. DNA of the CDR3: TGTGCCAGCAGTTTCGAGGGAGGTGGAAACACCATATATTTT.

V usage is TRBV6-5 and J usage is TRBJ2-1, with D possibly being TRBD2 (6 bases). The germline V and J ends were trimmed by 8 bases and 6 bases, with 14 bases remaining between them. This CDR3 spans 13 amino acids. CDR1 and CDR2 (germline): MNHEY, SVGAGI. CDR3 region: CASRRALLNEQFF. CDR3 coding DNA: TGTGCCAGCCGGAGGGCTCTCCTCAATGAGCAGTTCTTC.

The sample holds one count of this clone. The chain joins TRBV6-4 to TRBJ2-3; the D gene is possibly TRBD1 (6 bases). CDR3 length: 14 amino acids. V was trimmed by 4 bases and J by 6 bases, leaving 14 bases between them. CDR1 MRHNA and CDR2 SNTAGT come from the germline V gene. CDR3: CASSVEAQGDTQYF. In nucleotides, the CDR3 is TGTGCCAGCAGTGTTGAGGCGCAGGGGGATACGCAGTATTTT.